Listed below are T cell receptor beta chains from one sample, sequenced in a study of OX40 agonist ivuxolimab in advanced cancers. The table came from immunoSEQ multiplex PCR; TCRdb's copy has only in-frame clones and leaves some out. The sample has about 40,000 clones, approximately 88% seen once. The sample in question was CD4+ or CD8+ T cells sorted from blood, obtained in a trial of the OX40 agonist ivuxolimab. These receptor sequences come from an adult with an advanced solid tumor such as melanoma, head and neck, liver or kidney cancer. Both conserved end residues are part of each CDR3.

V,J,CDR3
TRBV7-9,TRBJ2-2,CASFQGQEIGSTGELFF
TRBV30,TRBJ1-1,CALEDLMNTEAFF
TRBV7-9,TRBJ1-5,CASSKTGSSNQPQHF
TRBV6-6,TRBJ1-1,CASRDGVGATEAFF
TRBV5-4,TRBJ2-5,CASSPGQGGETQYF
TRBV6-1,TRBJ2-3,CASSEVPELTDTQYF
TRBV7-9,TRBJ2-7,CASSLSVLYEQYF
TRBV9,TRBJ1-2,CASSAQDRRADGYTF
TRBV30,TRBJ2-5,CAWSHGGTGGLETQYF
TRBV11-2,TRBJ2-7,CASSSRSDRASALPYEQYF
TRBV9,TRBJ2-7,CASSADGGGLEQYF
TRBV4-1,TRBJ2-7,CASSQQGAGVTPYEQYF
TRBV4-1,TRBJ2-7,CASSQSGHGVYEQYF
TRBV19,TRBJ2-1,CASSIYNEQFF
TRBV30,TRBJ2-7,CAWSGQDSSYEQYF